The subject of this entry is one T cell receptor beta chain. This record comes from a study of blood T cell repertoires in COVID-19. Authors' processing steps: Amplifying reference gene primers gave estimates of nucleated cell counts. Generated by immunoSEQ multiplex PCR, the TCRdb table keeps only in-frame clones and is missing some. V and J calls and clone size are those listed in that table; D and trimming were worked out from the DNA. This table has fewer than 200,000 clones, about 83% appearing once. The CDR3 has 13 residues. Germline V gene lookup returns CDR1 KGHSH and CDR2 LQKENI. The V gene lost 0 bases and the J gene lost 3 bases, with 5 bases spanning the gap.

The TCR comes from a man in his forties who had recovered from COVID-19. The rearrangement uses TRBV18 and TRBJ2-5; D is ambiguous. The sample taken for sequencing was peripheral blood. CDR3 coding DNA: TGTGCCAGCTCACCACCTAGCAAAGAGACCCAGTACTTC. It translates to CASSPPSKETQYF. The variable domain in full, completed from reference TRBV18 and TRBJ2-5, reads NAGVMQNPRHLVRRRGQEARLRCSPMKGHSHVYWYRQLPEEGLKFMVYLQKENIIDESGMPKERFSAEFPKEGPSILRIQQVVRGDSAAYFCASSPPSKETQYFGPGTRLLVL.